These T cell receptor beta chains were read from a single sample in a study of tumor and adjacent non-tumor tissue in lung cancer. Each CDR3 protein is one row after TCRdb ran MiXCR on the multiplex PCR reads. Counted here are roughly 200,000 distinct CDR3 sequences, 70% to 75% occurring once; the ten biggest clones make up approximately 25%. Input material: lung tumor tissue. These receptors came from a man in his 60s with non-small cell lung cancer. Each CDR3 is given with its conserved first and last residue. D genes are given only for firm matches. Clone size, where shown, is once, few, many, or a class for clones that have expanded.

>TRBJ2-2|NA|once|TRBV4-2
TGTGCCAGCAGCCATGAAGCGCGGGAAAGAACCGGGGAGCTGTTTTTT
CASSHEARERTGELFF
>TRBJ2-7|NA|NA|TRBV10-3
TGTGACATCAGTGAGGGAGAAGGCTACGAGCAGTACTTC
CDISEGEGYEQYF
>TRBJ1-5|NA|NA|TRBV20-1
TGCAGTGCTAGGGTGGGGCTCTATAGCATTCAGCCCCAGCATTTT
CSARVGLYSIQPQHF
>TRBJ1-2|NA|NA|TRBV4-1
TGCGCCAGCAGTCAAGATTGCGGGGGATGTGGCTACACCTTC
CASSQDCGGCGYTF
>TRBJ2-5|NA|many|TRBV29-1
TGCAGCGCCCTGGACACCTACCAAGAGACCCAGTACTTC
CSALDTYQETQYF
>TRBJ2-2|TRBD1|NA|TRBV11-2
TGTGCCAGCAGCTCACGAGAGGGGGCGGTCGGGGAGCTGTACTTT
CASSSREGAVGELYF
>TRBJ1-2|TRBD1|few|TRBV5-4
TGTGCCAGCAGCGGACGACAGGGAGGCTATGGCTACACCTTC
CASSGRQGGYGYTF
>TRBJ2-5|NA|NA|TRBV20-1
TGCAGTGCCCCGGTCCACCAAGAGACCCAGTACTTC
CSAPVHQETQYF
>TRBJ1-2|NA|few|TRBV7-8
TGTGCCAGCAGCTTTACCCTTATTAGTGGCTACACCTTC
CASSFTLISGYTF
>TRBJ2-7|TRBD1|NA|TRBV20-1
TGCAGTGCTAGAGATGATCGACAGGGTGCCTCCTACGAGCTTTACTTC
CSARDDRQGASYELYF
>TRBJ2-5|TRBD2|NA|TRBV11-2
TGTGCCAACTGCCCACTAGCGGAATGGTACCAAGAGACCCAGTACTTC
CANCPLAEWYQETQYF
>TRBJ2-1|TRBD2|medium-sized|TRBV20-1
TGCAGTGCTAGAGAGGGACTAGCGGGGGGGGACAATGAGCAGTTCTTC
CSAREGLAGGDNEQFF
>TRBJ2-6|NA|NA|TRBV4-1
TGCGCCAGCAGCCAAAGACTGGACTCTGGGGCCAACGTCCTGACTTTC
CASSQRLDSGANVLTF
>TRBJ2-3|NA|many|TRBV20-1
TGCAGTGCTAGACAGGCTTTAGGCACAGATACGCAGTATTTT
CSARQALGTDTQYF
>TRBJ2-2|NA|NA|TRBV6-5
TGTGTCAGCAGTTACTCAGGGGCAAACACCGGGGAGCCGTTTTTT
CVSSYSGANTGEPFF
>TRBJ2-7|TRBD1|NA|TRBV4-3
TGTGCCAGCAACCAAGATCTTAAGGGGGCCACCTACGAGCAGTACTTC
CASNQDLKGATYEQYF
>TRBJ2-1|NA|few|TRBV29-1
TGCAGCGTAGAACGGGACTCCGCAGGAGAGCAGTTCTTC
CSVERDSAGEQFF
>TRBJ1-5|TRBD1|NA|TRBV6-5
TGTGGCAGCGGACAGGGGGCACATCAGCCCCAGCATTTT
CGSGQGAHQPQHF
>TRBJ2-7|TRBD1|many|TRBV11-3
TGTGCCAGCACCTGGGACAGGTGGTCCTACGAGCAGTACTTC
CASTWDRWSYEQYF
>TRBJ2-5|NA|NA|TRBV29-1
TGCAGCGTCCTGAGCAGGGACGCGATAGAGACCCAGTACTTC
CSVLSRDAIETQYF
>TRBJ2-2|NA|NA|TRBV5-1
TGCGCCAGCAGCCAAATGGACAAGAACAGCGGGGAGCTGTTTTTT
CASSQMDKNSGELFF
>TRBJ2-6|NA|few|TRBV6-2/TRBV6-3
TGTGCCAGCAGTAGGGACTCTGGGGCCAACGTCCTGACTTTC
CASSRDSGANVLTF
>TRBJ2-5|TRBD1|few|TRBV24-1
TGTGCCACCAGTGCCTCCGGGACAGAAGTGGAGACCCAGTACTTC
CATSASGTEVETQYF
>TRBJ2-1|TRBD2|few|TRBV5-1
TGCGCCAGCAGCTTGGGGCCTTTACTAGCGGGAGGGCCCGGAGCCTACAATGAGCAGTTCTTC
CASSLGPLLAGGPGAYNEQFF
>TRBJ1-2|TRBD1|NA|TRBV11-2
TGTGCCAGCAGCTTAGGTCCAGGGGGACGGTTCAAAAAATCTGACTATGGCTACACCTTC
CASSLGPGGRFKKSDYGYTF
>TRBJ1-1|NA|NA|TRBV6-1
TGTGCCAGCATTTCCCCCATGGTGGGGAACACTGAAGCTTTCTTT
CASISPMVGNTEAFF
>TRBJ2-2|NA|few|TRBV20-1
TGCAATGCTAGAGATATGAACAGGGGAGGCACCGGGGAGCTGTTTTTT
CNARDMNRGGTGELFF
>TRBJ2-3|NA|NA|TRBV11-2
TGTGCCAGCAGCTCAGTCGGGGGATTCAGCACATATACGCAGTATTTT
CASSSVGGFSTYTQYF
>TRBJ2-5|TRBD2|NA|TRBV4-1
TGCGCCAGCAGCCATGGGTCCTCGGGACTAGCGAGAGAGACCCAGTACTTC
CASSHGSSGLARETQYF
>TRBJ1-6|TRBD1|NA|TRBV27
TGTGCCAGCACTACAATCGGGACAGGGCTCCCCTCACCCCTCCACTTT
CASTTIGTGLPSPLHF
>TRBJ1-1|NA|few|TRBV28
TGTGCCAGCGGTAGGTTGGGCACTGAAGCTTTCTTT
CASGRLGTEAFF
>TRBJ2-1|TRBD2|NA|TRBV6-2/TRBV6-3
TGTGCCAGCAGTTACCCGACTAGCGGGAGGTCCCAGGCTTACAATGAGCAGTTCTTC
CASSYPTSGRSQAYNEQFF
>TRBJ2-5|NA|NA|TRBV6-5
TGTGCCAGCATTGATACCGGGAGCGCGGGGGCCAAGTACTTC
CASIDTGSAGAKYF
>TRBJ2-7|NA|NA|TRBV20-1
TGCAGTTCTAGATCCGGGACTGACTACGAGCAGTACTTC
CSSRSGTDYEQYF
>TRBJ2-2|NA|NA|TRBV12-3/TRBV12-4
TGTGCCAGCATCTTCTCCCGAGCCGGGACAGTGGGTACCGGGGGCCTGTTTTTT
CASIFSRAGTVGTGGLFF
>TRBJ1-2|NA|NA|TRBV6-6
TGTGCCAGCACCGACGACGGCACTAACTATAGCTACAACTTC
CASTDDGTNYSYNF
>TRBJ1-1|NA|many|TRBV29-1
TGCAGCGTTTCTCCGGAGCGGGGAACTGAAGCTTTCTTT
CSVSPERGTEAFF
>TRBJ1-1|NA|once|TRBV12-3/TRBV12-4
TGTGCCAGTGCACGGATGAACTCTGGAGCTTTCTTT
CASARMNSGAFF
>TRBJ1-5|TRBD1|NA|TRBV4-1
TGCGCCAGCAGCCAAGGGACAGGGCTTGGGCAGCCCCAGCATTTT
CASSQGTGLGQPQHF
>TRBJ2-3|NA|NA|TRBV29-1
TGCAGCGTTGAGGGACTAGCAGGGGGCATAGATACGCAGTATTTT
CSVEGLAGGIDTQYF
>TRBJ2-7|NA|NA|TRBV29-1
TGCAGCGTTGATCGGCAGGGCCTTGATGAGCAGTACTTC
CSVDRQGLDEQYF
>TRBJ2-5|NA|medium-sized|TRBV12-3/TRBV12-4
TGTGCCAGCAGTTTACCGGCGACCCAAGAGACCCAGTACTTC
CASSLPATQETQYF
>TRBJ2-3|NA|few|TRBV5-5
TGTGCCAACAGCTTGAGGGCTAGTGGCGACTACACAGATACGCAGTATTTT
CANSLRASGDYTDTQYF
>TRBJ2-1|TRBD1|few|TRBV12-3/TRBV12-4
TGTGCCAGCGCCTACTCCGGGACAGGCCCCAATGAGCAGTTCTTC
CASAYSGTGPNEQFF
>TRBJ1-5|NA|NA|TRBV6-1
TGTGTCAGCAGTTTCGCCCCTAGTAATCAGCCCCAGCATTTT
CVSSFAPSNQPQHF
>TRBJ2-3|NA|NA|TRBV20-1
TGCAGTACTAGAACCCCGGGACACGGCAATGATACACAGTATTTT
CSTRTPGHGNDTQYF
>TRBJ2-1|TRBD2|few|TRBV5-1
TGCGCCAGCGCCCGGGGGGGGGCTGAAAATGAGCAGTTCTTC
CASARGGAENEQFF
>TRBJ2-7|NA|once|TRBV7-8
TGTGCCAGCAGCCCTAGCAGTGGGATGGTGGCCTACGAGCAGTACTTC
CASSPSSGMVAYEQYF
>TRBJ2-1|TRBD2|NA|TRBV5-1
TGCGCCAGCAGACCAATAGCGGGGTCTGGCATTGAGCAGTTCTTC
CASRPIAGSGIEQFF
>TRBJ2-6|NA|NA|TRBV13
TGTGCCAGCAGCCCCTACAGTGGGCCCGGGGCCAACGTCCTGACTTTC
CASSPYSGPGANVLTF
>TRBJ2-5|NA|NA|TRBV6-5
TGTGCCAGCAGTTACTCATCGGCAGGGGCGAAGACCCAGTACTTC
CASSYSSAGAKTQYF
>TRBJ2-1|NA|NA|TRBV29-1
TGCAGCGTTGAAGATAGGACCCGGGACGCCAACTCGCAGTGGAATGAGCAGCTCTTC
CSVEDRTRDANSQWNEQLF
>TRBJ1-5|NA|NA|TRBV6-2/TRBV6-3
TGTGCCAGCACCCGGGACAGCAATCAGCCCCAGCATTTT
CASTRDSNQPQHF
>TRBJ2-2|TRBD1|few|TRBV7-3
TGTGCCAGCAGCCCGGGACAGCTGAACACCGGGGAGCTGTTTTTT
CASSPGQLNTGELFF
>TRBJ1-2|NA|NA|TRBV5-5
TGTGCCAGCAACTTGGACACAGGCTCTCTGTGGGGCTACACCTTC
CASNLDTGSLWGYTF
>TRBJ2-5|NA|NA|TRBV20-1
TGCAGTACTATAGACCCCGGGATCGAGACCCAGTACTTC
CSTIDPGIETQYF
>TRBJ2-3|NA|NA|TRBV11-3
TGTGCCTGCAGCTTAAGTTCAGGGGCAGATACGCAGTTTTTT
CACSLSSGADTQFF